This is a list of T cell receptor beta chains from one sample in a study of T cell responses to AZD1222 COVID-19 vaccine. Sequencing used immunoSEQ multiplex PCR; TCRdb keeps in-frame clones, though not all of them. The top ten clones hold roughly an eighth of a sample with about 120,000 clones, around nine tenths of them seen once. Material: peripheral blood, obtained on day 0 of AZD1222 vaccination. These receptors were obtained from an adult in good health. CDR3s include the opening cysteine and the closing phenylalanine or tryptophan. The D gene is left open where the match is weak. Some rows mark clone size as missing; the rest say once, few, many or name a class of expanded clone.

clone_size,v_call,j_call,d_call,cdr3_aa,cdr3_nt
.,TRBV19,TRBJ2-1,TRBD2,CASSIASGRAHEQFF,TGTGCCAGTAGTATAGCTAGCGGGAGGGCCCATGAGCAGTTCTTC
.,TRBV19,TRBJ1-5,.,CASSIERKGSNQPQHF,TGTGCCAGTAGTATAGAAAGGAAAGGGAGCAATCAGCCCCAGCATTTT
.,TRBV3-1/TRBV3-2,TRBJ2-3,TRBD2,CASSQEQGAGPTSGGTDTQYF,TGTGCCAGCAGCCAAGAACAAGGGGCAGGCCCAACTAGCGGGGGCACAGATACGCAGTATTTT
.,TRBV6-5,TRBJ1-2,.,CASSYFAGGASYGYTF,TGTGCCAGCAGTTACTTTGCTGGGGGGGCAAGCTATGGCTACACCTTC
medium-sized,TRBV11-2,TRBJ2-7,.,CASSQRRGIQHEQYF,TGTGCCAGCAGTCAAAGGCGGGGTATACAGCACGAGCAGTACTTC
.,TRBV28,TRBJ2-7,TRBD1,CASSFGQGQGAYEQYF,TGTGCCAGCAGTTTTGGCCAGGGACAGGGGGCATACGAGCAGTACTTC
.,TRBV29-1,TRBJ2-1,TRBD2,CSGTSASSYNEQFF,TGCAGCGGGACTAGCGCGAGCTCCTACAATGAGCAGTTCTTC
.,TRBV4-1,TRBJ2-1,TRBD1,CASSQGSGTGYNEQFF,TGCGCCAGCAGCCAGGGTTCCGGGACAGGTTACAATGAGCAGTTCTTC
.,TRBV5-6,TRBJ2-5,.,CASSLDSVGGAPGTQYF,TGTGCCAGCAGCTTGGATAGTGTGGGGGGTGCCCCGGGGACCCAGTACTTC
few,TRBV18,TRBJ2-2,.,CASSSAAGELFF,TGTGCCAGCTCATCAGCCGCCGGGGAGCTGTTTTTT
.,TRBV6-5,TRBJ2-7,.,CASRLTSLEQYF,TGTGCCAGCAGACTAACCTCCCTCGAGCAGTACTTC
once,TRBV5-1,TRBJ2-5,.,CASSFTDTGETQYF,TGCGCCAGCAGCTTTACCGACACGGGGGAGACCCAGTACTTC
.,TRBV7-6,TRBJ2-1,.,CASSSQPGTNEQFF,TGTGCCAGCAGCTCGCAACCAGGGACCAATGAGCAGTTCTTC
.,TRBV5-6,TRBJ1-2,.,CASSLWGAYGYTF,TGTGCCAGCAGCTTGTGGGGGGCTTATGGCTACACCTTC
.,TRBV10-3,TRBJ2-3,TRBD2,CAIKFSGSSTDTQYF,TGTGCCATTAAGTTTAGCGGGAGTAGCACAGATACGCAGTATTTT
.,TRBV28,TRBJ1-1,TRBD1,CAASGTGPNTEAFF,TGTGCCGCTTCCGGGACAGGGCCGAACACTGAAGCTTTCTTT
.,TRBV18,TRBJ2-3,TRBD2,CASSFRRTSGRDTDTQYF,TGTGCCAGCTCCTTTAGGCGGACTAGCGGGAGAGACACAGATACGCAGTATTTT
.,TRBV27,TRBJ1-6,.,CASSFDRNSPLHF,TGTGCCAGCAGTTTCGACAGGAATTCACCCCTCCACTTT
.,TRBV24-1,TRBJ2-1,.,CATSRGGAYNEQFF,TGTGCCACCAGCCGAGGGGGGGCCTACAATGAGCAGTTCTTC
.,TRBV24-1,TRBJ2-2,TRBD1,CATSDFRQGYTGELFF,TGTGCCACCAGTGATTTCAGACAGGGGTACACCGGGGAGCTGTTTTTT
few,TRBV6-5,TRBJ2-7,.,CASSPVGYEQYF,TGTGCCAGCAGTCCGGTTGGGTACGAGCAGTACTTC
.,TRBV30,TRBJ1-5,.,CAWSVRGGSNQPQHF,TGTGCCTGGAGTGTACGGGGGGGTAGCAATCAGCCCCAGCATTTT
.,TRBV7-2,TRBJ1-5,.,CASSLSRGINQPQHF,TGTGCCAGCAGCTTAAGCAGGGGAATCAATCAGCCCCAGCATTTT
.,TRBV4-3,TRBJ2-5,.,CASSQEQFLQETQYF,TGCGCCAGCAGCCAAGAACAGTTTCTACAAGAGACCCAGTACTTC
.,TRBV10-3,TRBJ2-7,.,CAIRGAGDPYEQYF,TGTGCCATCCGCGGGGCCGGGGACCCCTACGAGCAGTACTTC
once,TRBV28,TRBJ2-3,TRBD2,CASSLASGGTDTQYF,TGTGCCAGCAGTTTGGCTAGCGGAGGCACAGATACGCAGTATTTT
once,TRBV5-1,TRBJ1-2,TRBD1,CASSPGQGNYGYTF,TGCGCCAGCAGCCCGGGACAGGGGAACTATGGCTACACCTTC
.,TRBV10-2,TRBJ1-4,.,CASSQGGAKLFF,TGCGCCAGCAGCCAGGGAGGGGCCAAACTGTTTTTT
.,TRBV2,TRBJ1-5,.,CASSEAAGGPQHF,TGTGCCAGCAGTGAAGCGGCGGGGGGACCCCAGCATTTT
.,TRBV18,TRBJ1-1,.,CASSGGRTEAFF,TGTGCCAGCTCAGGGGGCAGGACTGAAGCTTTCTTT
.,TRBV4-1,TRBJ1-3,.,CASSQESTIYF,TGCGCCAGCAGCCAAGAATCCACCATATATTTT
.,TRBV7-6,TRBJ2-3,.,CASSPITAGTANRDTQYF,TGTGCCAGCAGCCCGATTACGGCCGGGACCGCGAACCGAGATACGCAGTATTTT
.,TRBV19,TRBJ1-2,.,CASRGEGRGLGGYTF,TGTGCCAGTAGGGGCGAGGGCAGGGGACTTGGTGGCTACACCTTC
.,TRBV7-2,TRBJ2-7,.,CASSLVSYEQYF,TGTGCCAGCAGCTTAGTTAGCTACGAGCAGTACTTC
.,TRBV11-2,TRBJ2-7,.,CASSLSPGTYEQYF,TGTGCCAGCAGCTTATCGCCCGGAACCTACGAGCAGTACTTC
.,TRBV3-1/TRBV3-2,TRBJ2-5,TRBD1,CASSQTGGQYEGTQYF,TGTGCCAGCAGCCAGACAGGGGGCCAATATGAAGGGACCCAGTACTTC
once,TRBV5-6,TRBJ2-7,TRBD2,CASSLGGLAGIRWYF,TGTGCCAGCAGCTTGGGGGGACTAGCGGGAATCAGATGGTACTTC
.,TRBV9,TRBJ1-3,.,CASSLGLGPSGNTIYF,TGTGCCAGCAGCCTCGGATTGGGCCCCTCTGGAAACACCATATATTTT
.,TRBV28,TRBJ2-1,TRBD2,CASSFPVGSGETEQFF,TGTGCCAGCAGTTTCCCGGTCGGTAGCGGGGAAACTGAGCAGTTCTTC
once,TRBV12-3/TRBV12-4,TRBJ2-7,TRBD1,CASSVDRDEQYF,TGTGCCAGCAGTGTCGACAGGGACGAGCAGTACTTC
once,TRBV7-2,TRBJ1-4,.,CASSLHQGATNEKLFF,TGTGCCAGCAGCTTACACCAGGGTGCAACTAATGAAAAACTGTTTTTT
few,TRBV4-1,TRBJ2-1,TRBD2,CASSHKLAAYNEQFF,TGCGCCAGCAGCCACAAACTAGCGGCGTACAATGAGCAGTTCTTC